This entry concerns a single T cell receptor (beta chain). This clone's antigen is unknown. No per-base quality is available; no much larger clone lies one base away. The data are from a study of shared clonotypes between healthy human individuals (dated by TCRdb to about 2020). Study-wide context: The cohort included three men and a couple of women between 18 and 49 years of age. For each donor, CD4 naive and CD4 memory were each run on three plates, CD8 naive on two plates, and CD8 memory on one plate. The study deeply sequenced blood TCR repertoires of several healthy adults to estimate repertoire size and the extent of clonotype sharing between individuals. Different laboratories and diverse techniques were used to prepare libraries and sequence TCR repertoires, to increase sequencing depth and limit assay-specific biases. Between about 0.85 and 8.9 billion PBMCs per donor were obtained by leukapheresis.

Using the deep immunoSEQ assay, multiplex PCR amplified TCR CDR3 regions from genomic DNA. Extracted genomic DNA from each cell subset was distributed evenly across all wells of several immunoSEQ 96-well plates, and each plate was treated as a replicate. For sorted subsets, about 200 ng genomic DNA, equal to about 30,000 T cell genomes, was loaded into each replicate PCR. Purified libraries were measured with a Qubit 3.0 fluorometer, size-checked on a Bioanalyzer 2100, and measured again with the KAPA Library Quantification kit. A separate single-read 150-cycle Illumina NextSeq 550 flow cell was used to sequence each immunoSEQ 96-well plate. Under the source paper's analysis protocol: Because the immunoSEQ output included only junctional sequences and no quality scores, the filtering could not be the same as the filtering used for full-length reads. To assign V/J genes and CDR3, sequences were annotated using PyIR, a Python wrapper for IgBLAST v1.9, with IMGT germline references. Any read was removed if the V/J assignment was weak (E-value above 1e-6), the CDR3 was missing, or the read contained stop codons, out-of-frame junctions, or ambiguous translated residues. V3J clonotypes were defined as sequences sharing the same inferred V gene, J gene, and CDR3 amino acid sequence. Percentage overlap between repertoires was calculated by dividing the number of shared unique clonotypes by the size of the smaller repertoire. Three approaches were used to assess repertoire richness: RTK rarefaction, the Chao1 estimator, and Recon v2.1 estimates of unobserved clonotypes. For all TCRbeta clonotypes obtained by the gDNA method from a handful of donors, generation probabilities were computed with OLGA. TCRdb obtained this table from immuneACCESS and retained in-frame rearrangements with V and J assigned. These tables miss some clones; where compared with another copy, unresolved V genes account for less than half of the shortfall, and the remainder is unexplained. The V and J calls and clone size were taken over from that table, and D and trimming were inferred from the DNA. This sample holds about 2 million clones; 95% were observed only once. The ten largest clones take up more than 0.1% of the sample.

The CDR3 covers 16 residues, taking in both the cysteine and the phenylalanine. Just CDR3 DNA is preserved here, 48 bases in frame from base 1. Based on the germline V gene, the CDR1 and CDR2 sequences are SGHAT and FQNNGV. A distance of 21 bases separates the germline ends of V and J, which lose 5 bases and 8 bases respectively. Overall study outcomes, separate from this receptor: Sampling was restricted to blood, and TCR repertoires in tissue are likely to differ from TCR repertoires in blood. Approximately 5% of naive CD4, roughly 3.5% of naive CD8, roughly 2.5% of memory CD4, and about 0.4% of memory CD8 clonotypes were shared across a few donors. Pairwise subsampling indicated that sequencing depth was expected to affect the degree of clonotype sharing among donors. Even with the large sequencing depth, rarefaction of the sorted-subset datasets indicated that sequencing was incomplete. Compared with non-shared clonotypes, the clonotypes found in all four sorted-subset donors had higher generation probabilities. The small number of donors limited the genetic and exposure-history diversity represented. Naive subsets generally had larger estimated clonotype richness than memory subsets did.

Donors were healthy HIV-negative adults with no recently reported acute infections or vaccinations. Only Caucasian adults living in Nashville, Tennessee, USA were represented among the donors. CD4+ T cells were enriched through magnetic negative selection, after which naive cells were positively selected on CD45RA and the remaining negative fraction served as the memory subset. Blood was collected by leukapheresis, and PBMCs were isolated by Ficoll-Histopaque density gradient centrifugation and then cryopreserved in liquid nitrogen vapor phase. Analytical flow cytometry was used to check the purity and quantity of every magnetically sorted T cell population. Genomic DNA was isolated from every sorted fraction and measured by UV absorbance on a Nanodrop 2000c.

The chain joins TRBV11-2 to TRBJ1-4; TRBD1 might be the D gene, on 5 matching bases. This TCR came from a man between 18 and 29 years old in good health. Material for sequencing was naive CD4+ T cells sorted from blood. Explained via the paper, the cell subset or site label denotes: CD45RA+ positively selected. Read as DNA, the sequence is TGTGCCAGCAGCCAAGGGGCAGGTGGCGGGCTGGAAAAACTGTTTTTT. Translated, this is CASSQGAGGGLEKLFF.